This passage covers 3 T cell receptor beta chains from one sample sequenced in a study of blood T cell repertoires in COVID-19. Profiling relied on immunoSEQ multiplex PCR, and the TCRdb table lists in-frame clones only, not all of them. The sample records approximately 140,000 clones, almost 85% being singletons. The specimen was peripheral blood. Source of these receptors: a man aged 55 to 70 with acute or convalescent COVID-19.

The chain is built from TRBV19 and TRBJ1-6, with unresolved D. Germline CDR1 is LNHDA and CDR2 is SQIVND (reference sequence). The ends were cut back, 6 bases at V and 3 bases at J, with 9 bases in the middle. The CDR3 is made up of 14 amino acids. The CDR3 bases are TGTGCCAGTAGGGCCGGGAACTATAATTCACCCCTCCACTTT. This sequence encodes CASRAGNYNSPLHF.

This chain links TRBV6-5 with TRBJ2-7; 9 nucleotides align to TRBD1. There are 13 residues in the CDR3. J was trimmed by 9 bases and V by 8 bases; bases with no gene match: 11. Germline V gene lookup returns CDR1 MNHEY and CDR2 SVGAGI. CDR3 in DNA: TGTGCCAGCCTTCCGGGACAGGGCCTCGGGCAGTACTTC. This sequence encodes CASLPGQGLGQYF.

The chain is built from TRBV27 and TRBJ1-5; possible D gene TRBD1, 6 bases. V was shortened by 5 bases and J by 3 bases, with 11 bases between the two germline ends. Germline V gene lookup returns CDR1 MNHEY and CDR2 SMNVEV (reference sequence). The CDR3 is 14 amino acids. In DNA form, the CDR3 reads TGTGCCAGCAGTCTGACAGGCTTCAATCAGCCCCAGCATTTT. Amino acid sequence: CASSLTGFNQPQHF.